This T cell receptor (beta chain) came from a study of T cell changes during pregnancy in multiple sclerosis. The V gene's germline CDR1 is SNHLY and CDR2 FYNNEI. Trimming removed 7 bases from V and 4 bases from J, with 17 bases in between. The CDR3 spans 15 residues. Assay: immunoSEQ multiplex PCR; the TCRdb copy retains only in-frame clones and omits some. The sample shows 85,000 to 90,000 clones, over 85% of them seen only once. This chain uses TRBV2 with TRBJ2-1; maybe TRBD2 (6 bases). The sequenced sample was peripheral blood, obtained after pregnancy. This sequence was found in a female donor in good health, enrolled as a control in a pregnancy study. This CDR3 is CASTTSGTRYNEQFF. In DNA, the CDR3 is TGTGCCAGCACTACATCCGGGACTCGTTACAATGAGCAGTTCTTC.